The next 4 T cell receptor beta chains were all read from a single sample in a study of T-cell memory formation after mild COVID-19. One entry per CDR3 protein, called by TCRdb with MiXCR from the 5' RACE reads. The sample includes 350,000 to 500,000 distinct CDR3 sequences, 20% of them seen just once. The source material was PBMCs or a T cell subset sorted from them (not recorded which). The receptors come from an adult woman who had mild COVID-19 (a few samples of this study predate the infection). Cell type and time point are not known.

This clonotype was counted many times. The CDR3 coding sequence is TGTGCCACCAGCAGAGATGCGGGAGGGCCAGAGACCCAGTACTTC. Translation: CATSRDAGGPETQYF. V gene TRBV15 combines with J gene TRBJ2-5; TRBD2 matches at 9 bases. V trimming: 0 bases; J trimming: 4 bases; junction bases outside the gene matches: 3. Germline CDR1 reads LNHNV; CDR2 reads YYDKDF (reference sequence). The CDR3 is 15 residues long.

The gene calls are TRBV2 and TRBJ1-1; D may be TRBD1 (5 bases). The CDR3 contains 16 residues. CDR1 is SNHLY, CDR2 FYNNEI, per germline. Trimming left V 5 bases short and J 6 bases short, with 22 bases between. The CDR3 DNA sequence: TGTGCCAGCAGTCCCACCTCCCCCGGCGGGGGGTCTGAAGCTTTCTTT. As protein: CASSPTSPGGGSEAFF.

This sequence joins TRBV7-9 and TRBJ2-1, with 11 bases matching TRBD2. This CDR3 region has 17 residues. Germline V gene sequence: CDR1 SEHNR, CDR2 FQNEAQ (reference sequence). J was trimmed by 7 bases and V by 2 bases; bases with no gene match: 10. The CDR3 nucleotides are TGTGCCAGCAGCTTACTCTTAGCGGGAGGGCCAAAAAATGAGCAGTTCTTC. This encodes CASSLLLAGGPKNEQFF.

The rearrangement links TRBV27 to TRBJ1-2; TRBD1 is a possible D gene (5 bases). This CDR3 region has 14 residues. With 2 bases removed from V and 8 bases from J, the gap between germline ends came to 15 bases. Per germline, CDR1 MNHEY and CDR2 SMNVEV (reference sequence). The CDR3 DNA follows: TGTGCCAGCAGTTTACTCGCAGGGAAGGGCGGCTACACCTTC. Translation: CASSLLAGKGGYTF.